These 22 T cell receptor beta chains originate from one sample sequenced in a study of T-cell reconstitution after alpha-beta-depleted transplantation in children. Researchers prepared the TCRbeta library using unique molecular identifiers, the study reports. Each CDR3 protein is one row after TCRdb ran MiXCR on the PCR reads. This table has some 590,000 distinct CDR3 sequences, 8% to 11% appearing once. The specimen comprised PBMCs from the stem cell graft donor, sampled from the stem cell graft. Receptors originate from a human donor who donated a stem cell graft to a child with acute myeloid leukemia.

This clonotype was recorded a few times. This chain uses TRBV20-1 with TRBJ2-5; a possible D gene is TRBD1 (5 bases). Germline CDR1 DFQATT, CDR2 SNEGSKA (reference sequence). The CDR3 covers 15 residues. Trimming shortened V by 1 base and J by 1 base, and 13 bases separated the two germline ends. CDR3 loop: CSARVRGGIQETQYF. The CDR3 DNA reads TGCAGTGCTAGAGTAAGGGGCGGAATCCAAGAGACCCAGTACTTC.

Many counts were recorded for this clonotype. The chain recombines TRBV12-5 with TRBJ2-1; perhaps TRBD1 as D (6 bases). The CDR3 totals 15 residues. The V gene lost 4 bases and the J gene lost 7 bases, with 17 bases spanning the gap. Germline V gives CDR1 LGHNT, CDR2 FRNRAP. CDR3 in DNA: TGTGCTAGTGGTTCAAGGACGCCCAGGGGTAATGAGCAGTTCTTC. This codes for CASGSRTPRGNEQFF.

This chain joins TRBV18 and TRBJ2-5; 8 bases match TRBD2. The V segment lost 6 bases and the J segment 6 bases; nucleotides outside the gene matches: 18. CDR1 is KGHSH and CDR2 is LQKENI in the germline V gene. This CDR3 region has 17 residues. This chain's CDR3 is CASSPEEERERVKTQYF. CDR3 nucleotides: TGTGCCAGCTCCCCCGAGGAAGAGCGGGAGAGGGTGAAGACCCAGTACTTC.

The rearrangement joins TRBV2 to TRBJ1-6; a possible D gene is TRBD1 (5 bases). Trimming shortened V by 7 bases and J by 10 bases, and 11 bases separated the two germline ends. The CDR3 loop spans 12 amino acids. Germline V gene sequence: CDR1 SNHLY, CDR2 FYNNEI. The CDR3 DNA reads TGTGCCAGCACTCCGGGACCGTCACCCCTCCACTTT. It yields the protein CASTPGPSPLHF.

This clonotype was recorded at least ten times. The V call is TRBV6-1, the J call TRBJ2-3; TRBD2 agrees at 8 bases. CDR3 length: 16 residues. Germline assignment: CDR1 MNHNS and CDR2 SASEGT. Trimming at V came to 5 bases and at J to 0 bases, leaving 7 bases not matched to a gene. In DNA form, the CDR3 reads TGTGCCAGCAGTCGTAGCGGGACGACCAGCACAGATACGCAGTATTTT. Protein sequence: CASSRSGTTSTDTQYF.

This clonotype was counted only a few times. The chain recombines TRBV5-1 with TRBJ1-1, with D maybe TRBD1 (5 bases). The CDR3 totals 15 residues. Germline CDR1 is SGHRS and CDR2 is YFSETQ. V lost 5 bases and J lost 4, with 18 bases in between. The CDR3 here is CASSFEGHGSTEAFF. The CDR3 DNA follows: TGCGCCAGCAGTTTTGAGGGGCACGGGAGCACTGAAGCTTTCTTT.

This clonotype was recorded at least ten times. CDR3 sequence reads: CASRPLTSGSGYIQYF. The CDR3 DNA follows: TGTGCCAGCAGACCCCTTACTAGCGGGAGTGGGTACATTCAGTACTTC. This sequence joins TRBV27 and TRBJ2-4; 11 bases map to TRBD2. There are 16 residues in the CDR3. Germline V lookup: CDR1 MNHEY, CDR2 SMNVEV (reference sequence). Trimming at V came to 6 bases and at J to 8 bases, leaving 12 bases not matched to a gene.

This clonotype was seen at least ten times. This chain joins TRBV7-2 and TRBJ2-3; D may correspond to TRBD1 or TRBD2 (6 bases each). The length of the CDR3 is 13 residues. Germline V gene sequence: CDR1 SGHTA, CDR2 FQGNSA. The V and J ends lost 8 bases and 2 bases respectively, with 11 bases between them. CDR3 region: CASGGGITDTQYF. The DNA of the CDR3 is TGTGCCAGCGGGGGCGGGATCACAGATACGCAGTATTTT.

The chain uses TRBV7-2 and TRBJ2-1, with unresolved D. Germline assignment: CDR1 SGHTA and CDR2 FQGNSA. This CDR3 is built from 14 residues. With 7 bases removed from V and 7 bases from J, the gap between germline ends came to 17 bases. The CDR3: CASNVDQLRNEQFF. In DNA form, the CDR3 reads TGTGCCAGCAACGTTGACCAGTTGAGGAATGAGCAGTTCTTC.

The chain carries TRBV7-9 and TRBJ2-5; 7 bases are shared with TRBD1. CDR1 and CDR2 from the germline V gene are SEHNR and FQNEAQ (reference sequence). Trimming took 0 bases from V and 2 from J; bases not matched to a gene: 3. The CDR3 loop spans 15 amino acids. The chain's CDR3 is CASSLAQGEQETQYF. The CDR3 DNA is TGTGCCAGCAGCTTAGCCCAGGGGGAGCAAGAGACCCAGTACTTC.

In nucleotides, the CDR3 is TGTGCCAGCAGCTTAGATTTCCCCCCCAACTACGAGCAGTACTTC. Amino acids: CASSLDFPPNYEQYF. V gene TRBV11-2 combines with J gene TRBJ2-7; D is unclear. Germline V CDR1 and CDR2: SGHAT, FQNNGV. V was trimmed by 0 bases and J by 3 bases, leaving 12 bases between them. The CDR3 contains 15 residues.

The gene calls are TRBV20-1 and TRBJ2-1, with 10 bases that match TRBD1. The V gene's germline CDR1 is DFQATT and CDR2 SNEGSKA (reference sequence). V lost 0 bases to trimming and J lost 5 bases; unmatched junction nucleotides: 4. The CDR3 totals 15 residues. The CDR3 DNA follows: TGCAGTGCTAGAGACCGGGACAGGGGACACAATGAGCAGTTCTTC. Its protein product is CSARDRDRGHNEQFF.

This clonotype occurred a few times. The chain is built from TRBV7-9 and TRBJ2-3; 7 positions match TRBD2. This CDR3 region has 14 residues. Trimming cost V 10 bases and J 6 bases; bases outside gene matches: 13. Germline-derived CDR1 and CDR2 are SEHNR and FQNEAQ (reference sequence). The CDR3 spells CANFASGPLDTQYF. The CDR3 DNA reads as TGTGCCAACTTTGCTAGCGGTCCACTGGATACGCAGTATTTT. Together with reference TRBV7-9 and TRBJ2-3, the CDR3 gives the full variable domain: DTGVSQNPRHKITKRGQNVTFRCDPISEHNRLYWYRQTLGQGPEFLTYFQNEAQLEKSRLLSDRFSAERPKGSFSTLEIQRTEQGDSAMYLCANFASGPLDTQYFGPGTRLTVL.

This clonotype has a count of ten or more. The chain joins TRBV12-3 or TRBV12-4 to TRBJ2-2; D unclear. V gave up 5 bases and J gave up 1 base, with 11 bases separating them. This CDR3 has 15 amino acids. CDR3 loop: CASSRTMGNTGELFF. The CDR3, as DNA: TGTGCCAGCAGTCGGACCATGGGGAACACCGGGGAGCTGTTTTTT.

This clonotype was seen more than once but under ten times. The chain is built from TRBV5-1 and TRBJ2-5; 13 nucleotides align to TRBD2. This CDR3 is built from 15 residues. V lost 0 bases, J lost 6 bases, and 2 bases stayed unmatched. CDR1 and CDR2 from the germline V gene are SGHRS and YFSETQ. The CDR3 coding sequence is TGCGCCAGCAGCTTGGAACTAGCGGGAGGGCAGACCCAGTACTTC. Translation: CASSLELAGGQTQYF.

This clonotype was detected many times. The genes are TRBV3-1 and TRBJ2-7; unclear D gene. The ends were cut back, 3 bases at V and 9 bases at J, with 15 bases in the middle. The V gene's germline CDR1 is LGHDT and CDR2 YNNKEL (reference sequence). The CDR3 contains 13 residues. The CDR3 DNA sequence: TGTGCCAGCAGCCAGGCCGGATTGGGCGGGCAGTACTTC. As protein: CASSQAGLGGQYF.

This clonotype appeared many times. V is TRBV20-1 and J is TRBJ1-1, with 7 bases that match TRBD1. The length of the CDR3 is 13 residues. Germline-derived CDR1 and CDR2 are DFQATT and SNEGSKA (reference sequence). V dropped 3 bases and J dropped 1; count of bases not matched to a gene: 2. The CDR3 sequence: CSASRQGNTEAFF. CDR3 in DNA: TGCAGTGCTAGCCGACAGGGGAACACTGAAGCTTTCTTT.

The V and J genes are TRBV28 and TRBJ1-5; no definite D call. The CDR3 has 12 residues. V was pared by 3 bases and J by 9 bases, with 9 bases between. Germline CDR1 reads MDHEN; CDR2 reads SYDVKM. CDR3 sequence: CASSLSWAPQHF. CDR3 in DNA: TGTGCCAGCAGTTTGAGTTGGGCGCCCCAGCATTTT.

This clonotype was detected ten times or more. The chain uses TRBV20-1 and TRBJ2-7, with 12 bases matching TRBD2. The CDR3 is 17 amino acids. V shed 5 bases, J shed 0 bases, and the junction held 11 bases outside the gene matches. Germline V lookup: CDR1 DFQATT, CDR2 SNEGSKA (reference sequence). In DNA, the CDR3 is TGCAGTGCTGGTCGACTAGCGGGAGACCTTGCCTCCTACGAGCAGTACTTC. Encoded protein: CSAGRLAGDLASYEQYF.

J is TRBJ2-3 and V is TRBV29-1, with D tentatively TRBD2 (5 bases). V was shortened by 1 base and J by 0 bases, with 14 bases between the two germline ends. The CDR3 is made up of 16 amino acids. Per the germline V gene, CDR1 is SQVTM and CDR2 is ANQGSEA. This CDR3 reads CSVEGSARISTDTQYF. The CDR3 DNA is TGCAGCGTTGAAGGTAGCGCTCGCATCAGCACAGATACGCAGTATTTT.

This clonotype occurred many times. This chain links TRBV5-1 with TRBJ2-7; no clear D gene. This CDR3 is built from 13 residues. Trimming pared 6 bases from V and 1 base from J, leaving 11 bases between. Germline V gene lookup returns CDR1 SGHRS and CDR2 YFSETQ. CDR3: CASTPTGSYEQYF. Here the CDR3 DNA reads TGCGCCAGCACCCCGACGGGTTCCTACGAGCAGTACTTC.

This chain uses TRBV7-2 with TRBJ2-3; the D is unclear. The CDR3 extends over 12 amino acids. V was clipped by 6 bases and J by 6 bases, with 10 bases between them. Germline CDR1 reads SGHTA; CDR2 reads FQGNSA. The CDR3 DNA follows: TGTGCCAGCAGGATAGGCGCCGATACGCAGTATTTT. It yields the protein CASRIGADTQYF.